This T cell receptor (beta chain) came from a study of T cells in Graves' hyperthyroidism and ophthalmopathy. General study results and limits: Appearing also in blood were most of the thyroid clonotypes expanded above 0.001. Ophthalmopathy was separated from stable hyperthyroidism by a 13 V-J model.

TCR beta CDR3 region amplification was performed from RNA transcripts. TCR CDR3 regions were first amplified by RT-PCR with HTBI primers. One entry per CDR3 protein, called by TCRdb with MiXCR from the multiplex PCR reads. The sample records under 600,000 distinct CDR3 sequences, roughly 16% being singletons. This clonotype was seen repeatedly, ten times or more. Its specificity is unknown. The CDR3 extends over 13 amino acids. Deletions cut 0 bases from V and 2 bases from J, with 4 bases between. Germline V gene lookup returns CDR1 SGHRS and CDR2 YFSETQ. The sequencing sample was made of blood. This chain links TRBV5-1 with TRBJ2-3; D unresolved. This clonotype was obtained from a middle-aged woman with Graves' ophthalmopathy. CDR3 DNA: TGCGCCAGCAGCTTGGGGGACACAGATACGCAGTATTTT. The encoded protein is CASSLGDTDTQYF.